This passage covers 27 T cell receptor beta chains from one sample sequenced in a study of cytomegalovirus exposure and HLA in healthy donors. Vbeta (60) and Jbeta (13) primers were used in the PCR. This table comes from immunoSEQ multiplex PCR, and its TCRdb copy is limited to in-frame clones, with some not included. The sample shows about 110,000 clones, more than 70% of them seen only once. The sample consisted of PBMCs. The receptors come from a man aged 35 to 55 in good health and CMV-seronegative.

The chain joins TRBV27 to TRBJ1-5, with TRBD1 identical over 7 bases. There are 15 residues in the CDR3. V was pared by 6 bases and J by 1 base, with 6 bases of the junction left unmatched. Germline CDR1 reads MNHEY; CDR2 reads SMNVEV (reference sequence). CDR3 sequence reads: CASSQTTGSNQPQHF. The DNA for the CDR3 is TGTGCCAGCAGCCAAACGACAGGGAGCAATCAGCCCCAGCATTTT.

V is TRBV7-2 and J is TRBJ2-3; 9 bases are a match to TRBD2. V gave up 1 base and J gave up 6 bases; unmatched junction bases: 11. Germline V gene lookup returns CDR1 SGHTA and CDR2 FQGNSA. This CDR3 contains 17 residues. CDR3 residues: CASSLVGSSGGFDTQYF. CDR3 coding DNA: TGTGCCAGCAGCTTAGTAGGGTCCAGCGGGGGGTTTGATACGCAGTATTTT.

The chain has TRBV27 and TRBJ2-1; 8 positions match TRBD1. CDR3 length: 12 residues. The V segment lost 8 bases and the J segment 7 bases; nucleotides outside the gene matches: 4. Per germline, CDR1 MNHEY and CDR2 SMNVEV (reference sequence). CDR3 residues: CASGYRGNEQFF. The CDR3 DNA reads TGTGCCAGCGGATACAGGGGGAATGAGCAGTTCTTC.

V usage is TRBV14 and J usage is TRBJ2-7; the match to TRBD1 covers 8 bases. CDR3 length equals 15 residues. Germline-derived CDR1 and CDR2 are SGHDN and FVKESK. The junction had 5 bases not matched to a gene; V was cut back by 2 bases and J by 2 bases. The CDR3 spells CASSQRQGPPYEQYF. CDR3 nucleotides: TGTGCCAGCAGCCAAAGACAGGGGCCCCCCTACGAGCAGTACTTC.

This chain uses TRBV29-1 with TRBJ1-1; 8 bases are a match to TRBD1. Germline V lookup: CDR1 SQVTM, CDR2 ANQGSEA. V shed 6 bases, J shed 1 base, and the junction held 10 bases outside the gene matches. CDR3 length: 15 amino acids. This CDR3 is CSVHGYGTGNTEAFF. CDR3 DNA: TGCAGCGTCCACGGGTACGGGACAGGGAACACTGAAGCTTTCTTT.

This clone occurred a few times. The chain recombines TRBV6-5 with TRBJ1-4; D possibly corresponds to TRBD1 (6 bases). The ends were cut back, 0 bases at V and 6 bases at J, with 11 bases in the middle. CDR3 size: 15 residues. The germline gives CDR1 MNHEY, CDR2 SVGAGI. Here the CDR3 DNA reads TGTGCCAGCAGTTACTCCCGACAGGCATATGAAAAACTGTTTTTT. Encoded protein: CASSYSRQAYEKLFF.

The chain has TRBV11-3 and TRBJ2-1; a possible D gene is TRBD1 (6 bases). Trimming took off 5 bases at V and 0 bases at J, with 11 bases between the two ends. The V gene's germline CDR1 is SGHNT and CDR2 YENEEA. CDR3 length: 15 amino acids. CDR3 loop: CASSLYRASYNEQFF. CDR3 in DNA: TGTGCCAGCAGCCTATACAGGGCCTCCTACAATGAGCAGTTCTTC.

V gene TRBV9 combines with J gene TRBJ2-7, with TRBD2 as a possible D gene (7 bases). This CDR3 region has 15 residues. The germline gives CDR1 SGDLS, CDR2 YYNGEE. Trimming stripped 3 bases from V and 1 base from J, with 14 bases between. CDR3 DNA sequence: TGTGCCAGCAGCGGAGGGGGGGGAGGTTCCTACGAGCAGTACTTC. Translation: CASSGGGGGSYEQYF. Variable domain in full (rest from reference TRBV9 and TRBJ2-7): DSGVTQTPKHLITATGQRVTLRCSPRSGDLSVYWYQQSLDQGLQFLIQYYNGEERAKGNILERFSAQQFPDLHSELNLSSLELGDSALYFCASSGGGGGSYEQYFGPGTRLTVT.

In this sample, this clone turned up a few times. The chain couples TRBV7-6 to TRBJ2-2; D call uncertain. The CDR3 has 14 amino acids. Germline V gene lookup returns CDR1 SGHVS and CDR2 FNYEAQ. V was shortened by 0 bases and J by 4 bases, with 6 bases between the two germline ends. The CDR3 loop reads CASSLAQSTGELFF. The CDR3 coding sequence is TGTGCCAGCAGCTTAGCACAGAGCACCGGGGAGCTGTTTTTT.

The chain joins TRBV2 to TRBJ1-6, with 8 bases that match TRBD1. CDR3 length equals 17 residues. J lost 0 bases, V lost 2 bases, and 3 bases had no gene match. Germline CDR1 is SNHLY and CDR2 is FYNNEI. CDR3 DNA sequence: TGTGCCAGCAGTGAACGGACAGGGAGCTCCTATAATTCACCCCTCCACTTT. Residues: CASSERTGSSYNSPLHF.

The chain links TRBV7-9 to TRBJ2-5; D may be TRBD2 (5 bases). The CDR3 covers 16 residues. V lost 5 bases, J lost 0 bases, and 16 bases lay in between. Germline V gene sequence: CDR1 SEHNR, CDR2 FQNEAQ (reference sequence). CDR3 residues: CASSVRRGMNQETQYF. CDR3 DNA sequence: TGTGCCAGCAGCGTCCGGAGAGGGATGAACCAAGAGACCCAGTACTTC.

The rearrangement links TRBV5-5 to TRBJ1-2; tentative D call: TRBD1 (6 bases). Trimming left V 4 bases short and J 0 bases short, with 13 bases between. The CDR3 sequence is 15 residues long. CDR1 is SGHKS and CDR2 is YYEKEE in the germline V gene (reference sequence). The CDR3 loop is CASSLVQGANYGYTF. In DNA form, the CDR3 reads TGTGCCAGCAGCCTAGTACAGGGAGCTAACTATGGCTACACCTTC.

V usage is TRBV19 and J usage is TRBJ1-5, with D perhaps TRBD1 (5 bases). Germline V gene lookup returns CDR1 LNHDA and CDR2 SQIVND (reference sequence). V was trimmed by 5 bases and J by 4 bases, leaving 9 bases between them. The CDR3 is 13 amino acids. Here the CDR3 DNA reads TGTGCCAGTAGTTTTGACAGAAATCAGCCCCAGCATTTT. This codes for CASSFDRNQPQHF.

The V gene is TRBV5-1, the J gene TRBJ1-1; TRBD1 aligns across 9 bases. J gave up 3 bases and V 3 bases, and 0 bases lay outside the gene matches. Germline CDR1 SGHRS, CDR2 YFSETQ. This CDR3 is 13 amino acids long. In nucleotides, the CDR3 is TGCGCCAGCAGCTGGGACAGGGACACTGAAGCTTTCTTT. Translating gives CASSWDRDTEAFF.

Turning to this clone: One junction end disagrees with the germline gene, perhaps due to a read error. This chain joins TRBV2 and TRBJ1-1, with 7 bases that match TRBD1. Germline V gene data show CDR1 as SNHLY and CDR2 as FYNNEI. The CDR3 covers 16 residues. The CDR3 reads CASSEGPGTATSRAFF. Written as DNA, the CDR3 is TGTGCCAGCAGCGAAGGACCCGGGACAGCCACTTCTAGAGCTTTCTTT.

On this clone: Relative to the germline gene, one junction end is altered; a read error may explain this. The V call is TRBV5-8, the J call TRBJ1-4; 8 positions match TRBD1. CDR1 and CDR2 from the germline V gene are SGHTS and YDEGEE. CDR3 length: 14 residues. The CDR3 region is CASSSDRENEKLVF. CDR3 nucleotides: TGTGCCAGCAGCTCGGACAGGGAGAATGAAAAACTGGTTTTT.

CDR3 sequence reads: CASYSKGKDRGRPDTQYF. The CDR3 DNA reads TGTGCCAGCTACTCAAAGGGCAAGGACAGGGGGCGACCAGATACGCAGTATTTT. J is TRBJ2-3 and V is TRBV7-9; 11 bases line up with TRBD1. CDR1 and CDR2 (germline): SEHNR, FQNEAQ (reference sequence). The J segment lost 4 bases and the V segment lost 8 bases, leaving 17 bases of the junction unmatched. The CDR3 is made up of 18 amino acids.

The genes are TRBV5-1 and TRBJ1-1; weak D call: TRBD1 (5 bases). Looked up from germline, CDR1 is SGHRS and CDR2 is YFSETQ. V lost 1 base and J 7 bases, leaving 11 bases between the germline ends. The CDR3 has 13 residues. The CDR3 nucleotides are TGCGCCAGCAGCTTGCAAGGGGCGTTTGAAGCTTTCTTT. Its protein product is CASSLQGAFEAFF. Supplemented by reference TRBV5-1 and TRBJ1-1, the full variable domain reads KAGVTQTPRYLIKTRGQQVTLSCSPISGHRSVSWYQQTPGQGLQFLFEYFSETQRNKGNFPGRFSGRQFSNSRSEMNVSTLELGDSALYLCASSLQGAFEAFFGQGTRLTVV.

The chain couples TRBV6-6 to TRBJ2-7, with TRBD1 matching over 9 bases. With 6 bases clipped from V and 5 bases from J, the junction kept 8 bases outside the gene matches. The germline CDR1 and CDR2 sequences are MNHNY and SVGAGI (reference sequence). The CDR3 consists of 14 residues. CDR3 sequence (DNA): TGTGCCAGCAGATCCGGGACAGGGACCCACGAGCAGTACTTC. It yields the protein CASRSGTGTHEQYF.

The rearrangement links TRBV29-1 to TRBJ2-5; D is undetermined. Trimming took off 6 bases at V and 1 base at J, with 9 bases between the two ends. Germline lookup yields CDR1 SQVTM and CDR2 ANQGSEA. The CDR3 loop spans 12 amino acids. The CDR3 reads CSVKQSQETQYF. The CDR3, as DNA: TGCAGCGTAAAACAGAGCCAAGAGACCCAGTACTTC.

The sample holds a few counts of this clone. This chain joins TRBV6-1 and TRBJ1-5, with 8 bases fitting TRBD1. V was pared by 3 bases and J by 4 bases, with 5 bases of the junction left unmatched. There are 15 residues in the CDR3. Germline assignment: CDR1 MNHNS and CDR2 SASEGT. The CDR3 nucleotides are TGTGCCAGCAGTGATGAGGACAGGGTGAATCAGCCCCAGCATTTT. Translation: CASSDEDRVNQPQHF.

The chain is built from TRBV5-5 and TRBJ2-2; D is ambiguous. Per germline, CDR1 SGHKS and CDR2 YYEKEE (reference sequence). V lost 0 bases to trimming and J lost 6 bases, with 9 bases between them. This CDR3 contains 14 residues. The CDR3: CASSLERPPGELFF. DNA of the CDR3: TGTGCCAGCAGCTTGGAGCGTCCCCCCGGGGAGCTGTTTTTT.

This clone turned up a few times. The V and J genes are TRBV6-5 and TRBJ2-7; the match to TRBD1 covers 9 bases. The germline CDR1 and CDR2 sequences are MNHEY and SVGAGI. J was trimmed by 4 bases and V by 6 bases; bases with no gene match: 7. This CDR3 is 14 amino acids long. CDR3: CASRIDRGGYEQYF. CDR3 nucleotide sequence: TGTGCCAGCAGGATAGACAGGGGGGGGTACGAGCAGTACTTC.

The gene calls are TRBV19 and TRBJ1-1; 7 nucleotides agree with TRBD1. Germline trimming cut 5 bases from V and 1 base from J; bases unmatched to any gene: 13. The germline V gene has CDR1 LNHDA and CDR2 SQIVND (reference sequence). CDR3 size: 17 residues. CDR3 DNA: TGTGCCAGTAGTCGACCGGGACAGAAGCCCCCGAACACTGAAGCTTTCTTT. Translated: CASSRPGQKPPNTEAFF.

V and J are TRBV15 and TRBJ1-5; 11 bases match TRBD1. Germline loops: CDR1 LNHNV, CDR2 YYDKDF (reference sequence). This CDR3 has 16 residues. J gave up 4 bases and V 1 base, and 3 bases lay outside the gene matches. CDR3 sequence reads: CATSRGDRGGNQPQHF. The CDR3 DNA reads TGTGCCACCAGCAGAGGGGACAGGGGGGGTAATCAGCCCCAGCATTTT.

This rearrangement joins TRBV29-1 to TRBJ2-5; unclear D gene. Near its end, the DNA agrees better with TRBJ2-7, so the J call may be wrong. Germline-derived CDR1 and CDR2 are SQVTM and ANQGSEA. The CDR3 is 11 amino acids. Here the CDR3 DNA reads TGCAGCGTTGAGGAGTTCTACGAGCAGTACTTC. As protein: CSVEEFYEQYF.

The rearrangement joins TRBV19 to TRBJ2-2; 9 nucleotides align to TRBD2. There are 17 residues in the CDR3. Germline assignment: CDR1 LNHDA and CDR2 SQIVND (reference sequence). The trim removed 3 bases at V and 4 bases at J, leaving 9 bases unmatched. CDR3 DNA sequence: TGTGCCAGTAGTATCGGCGGCGGGGGGGCCTCCACCGGGGAGCTGTTTTTT. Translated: CASSIGGGGASTGELFF. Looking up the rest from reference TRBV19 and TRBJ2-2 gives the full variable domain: DGGITQSPKYLFRKEGQNVTLSCEQNLNHDAMYWYRQDPGQGLRLIYYSQIVNDFQKGDIAEGYSVSREKKESFPLTVTSAQKNPTAFYLCASSIGGGGASTGELFFGEGSRLTVL.